This T cell receptor beta chain was captured in a study of shared clonotypes between healthy human individuals. Whole-study results and caveats: Sorted-subset sequencing, rarefaction showed, was incomplete despite large depth. Some clonotypes were shared by all four sorted-subset donors, while others were not shared. The non-shared ones had lower generation probabilities than the shared ones.

CDR1 SGHRS and CDR2 YFSETQ come from the germline V gene. This CDR3 is built from 11 residues. V dropped 0 bases and J dropped 7 bases, with 5 bases sitting between them. As regards this clone: As yet, its antigen is unknown. Other DNA sequences in the same sample also yield this CDR3.

Deep was the level at which the assay was run. In the original workflow: Filtering of immunoSEQ junctional sequences could not match full-length read filtering. This table comes from immunoSEQ multiplex PCR, and its TCRdb copy is limited to in-frame clones, with some not included. The DNA was the basis for D and trimming; V, J and clone size are from that table. The sample records a few million clones, 90% to 95% being singletons. Sequenced input: naive CD4+ T cells sorted from blood. Subset: CD45RA+ positively selected. The V call is TRBV5-1, the J call TRBJ2-7, with D uncertain. This TCR came from a man aged 18 to 30 in good health. CDR3 loop: CASSLDREQYF. CDR3 bases: TGCGCCAGCAGCTTGGATAGGGAGCAGTACTTC. The full variable domain, rest sourced from reference TRBV5-1 and TRBJ2-7, is KAGVTQTPRYLIKTRGQQVTLSCSPISGHRSVSWYQQTPGQGLQFLFEYFSETQRNKGNFPGRFSGRQFSNSRSEMNVSTLELGDSALYLCASSLDREQYFGPGTRLTVT.